This T cell receptor (beta chain) was profiled in a study of CD8+ T cells in alopecia areata. Points from the study as a whole: Normal skin contains resident alphabeta T cells, and these are also sequenced in scalp samples.

Germline-derived CDR1 and CDR2 are GTSNPN and SVGIG (reference sequence). CDR3 length: 13 residues. The V end was cut by 0 bases, the J end by 7 bases, with 12 bases between. To note about this clone: The antigen is undetermined.

It was cDNA, reverse transcribed from extracted RNA, that served as the sequencing template. Only in-frame clones appear in the TCRdb table, and some are missing; sequencing was by immunoSEQ multiplex PCR. Of more than 95,000 clones listed, roughly two thirds are singletons. The sequenced sample consisted of CD4+ T cells sorted from blood. The source of this sequence is a human donor in good health. J is TRBJ1-2 and V is TRBV30; D is unresolved. This chain's CDR3 is CAWSVQGWSGYTF. For the CDR3, the DNA is TGTGCCTGGAGTGTACAAGGGTGGAGTGGCTACACCTTC.